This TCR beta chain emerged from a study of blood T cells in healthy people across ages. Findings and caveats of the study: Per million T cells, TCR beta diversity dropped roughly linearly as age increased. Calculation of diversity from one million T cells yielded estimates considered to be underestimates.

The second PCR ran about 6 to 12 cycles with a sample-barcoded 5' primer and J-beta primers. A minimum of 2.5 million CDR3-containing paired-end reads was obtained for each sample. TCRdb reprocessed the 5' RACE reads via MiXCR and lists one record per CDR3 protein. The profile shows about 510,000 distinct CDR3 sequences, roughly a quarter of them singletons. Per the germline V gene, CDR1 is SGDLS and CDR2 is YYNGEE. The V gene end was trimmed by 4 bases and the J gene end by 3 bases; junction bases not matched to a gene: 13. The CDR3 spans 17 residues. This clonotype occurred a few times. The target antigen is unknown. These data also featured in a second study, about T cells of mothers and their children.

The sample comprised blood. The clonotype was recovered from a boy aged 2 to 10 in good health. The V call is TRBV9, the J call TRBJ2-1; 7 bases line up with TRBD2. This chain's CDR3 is CASSPPLGGGNYNEQFF. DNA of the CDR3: TGTGCCAGCAGCCCACCCCTGGGGGGGGGAAACTACAATGAGCAGTTCTTC.